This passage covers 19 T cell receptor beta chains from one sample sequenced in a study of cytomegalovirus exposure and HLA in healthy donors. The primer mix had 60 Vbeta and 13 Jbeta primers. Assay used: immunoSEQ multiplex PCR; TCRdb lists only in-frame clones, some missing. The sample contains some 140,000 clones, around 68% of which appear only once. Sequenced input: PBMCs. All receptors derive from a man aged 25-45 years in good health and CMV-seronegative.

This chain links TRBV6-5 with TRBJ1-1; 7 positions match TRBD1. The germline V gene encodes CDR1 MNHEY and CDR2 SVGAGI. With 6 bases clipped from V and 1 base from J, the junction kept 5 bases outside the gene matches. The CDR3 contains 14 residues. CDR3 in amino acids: CASSGGTANTEAFF. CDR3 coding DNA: TGTGCCAGCAGCGGAGGGACAGCGAACACTGAAGCTTTCTTT.

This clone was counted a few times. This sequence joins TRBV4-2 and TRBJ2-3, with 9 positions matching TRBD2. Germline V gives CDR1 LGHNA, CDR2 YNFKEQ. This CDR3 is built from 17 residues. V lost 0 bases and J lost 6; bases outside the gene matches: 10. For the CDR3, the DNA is TGTGCCAGCAGCCAAGAGAACGTGGGACTAGCCCTTGATACGCAGTATTTT. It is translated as CASSQENVGLALDTQYF.

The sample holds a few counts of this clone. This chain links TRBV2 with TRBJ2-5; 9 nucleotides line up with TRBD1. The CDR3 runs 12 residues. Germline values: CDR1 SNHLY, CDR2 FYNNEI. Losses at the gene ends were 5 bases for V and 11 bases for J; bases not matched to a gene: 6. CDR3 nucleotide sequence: TGTGCCAGCAGTCTCGGGACAGGGAGGCAGTACTTC. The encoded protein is CASSLGTGRQYF.

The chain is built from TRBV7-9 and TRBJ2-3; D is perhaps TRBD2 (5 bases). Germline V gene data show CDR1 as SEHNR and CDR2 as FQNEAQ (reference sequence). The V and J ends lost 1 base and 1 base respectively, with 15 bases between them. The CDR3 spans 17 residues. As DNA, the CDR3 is TGTGCCAGCAGCTTAGTCAGGATGGAAGCGGGCACAGATACGCAGTATTTT. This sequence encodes CASSLVRMEAGTDTQYF.

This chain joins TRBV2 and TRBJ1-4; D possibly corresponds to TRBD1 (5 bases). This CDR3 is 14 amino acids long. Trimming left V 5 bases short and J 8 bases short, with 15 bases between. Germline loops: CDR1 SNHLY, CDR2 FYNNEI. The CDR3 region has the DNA TGTGCCAGCAGTTCCATCAGGGTTCGGGAAAAACTGTTTTTT. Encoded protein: CASSSIRVREKLFF.

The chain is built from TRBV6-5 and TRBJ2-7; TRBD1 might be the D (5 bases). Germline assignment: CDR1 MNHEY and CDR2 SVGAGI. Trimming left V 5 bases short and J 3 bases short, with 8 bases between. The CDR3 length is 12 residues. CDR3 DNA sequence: TGTGCCAGCAGTGGTAGGGGCTACGAGCAGTACTTC. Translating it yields CASSGRGYEQYF.

CDR3 DNA: TGTGCCAGCAGCCAAACCACAGGGGCAACTGAAGCTTTCTTT. Residues: CASSQTTGATEAFF. This chain uses TRBV7-9 with TRBJ1-1; 7 bases fit TRBD1. The CDR3 is 14 amino acids. Germline lookup yields CDR1 SEHNR and CDR2 FQNEAQ (reference sequence). V trimming: 5 bases; J trimming: 5 bases; junction bases outside the gene matches: 8.

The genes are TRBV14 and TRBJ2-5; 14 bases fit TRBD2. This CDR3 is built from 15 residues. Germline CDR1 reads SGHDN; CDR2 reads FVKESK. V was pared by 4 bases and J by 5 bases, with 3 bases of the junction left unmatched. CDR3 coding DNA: TGTGCCAGCAGCCCCAGGACTAGCGGGAGGGAGACCCAGTACTTC. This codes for CASSPRTSGRETQYF.

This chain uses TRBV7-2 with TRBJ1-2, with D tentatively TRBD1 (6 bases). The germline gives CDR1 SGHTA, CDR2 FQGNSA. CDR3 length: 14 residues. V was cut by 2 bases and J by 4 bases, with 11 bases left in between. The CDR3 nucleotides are TGTGCCAGCAGCTTAACAGGGAAAGGCTATGGCTACACCTTC. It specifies CASSLTGKGYGYTF.

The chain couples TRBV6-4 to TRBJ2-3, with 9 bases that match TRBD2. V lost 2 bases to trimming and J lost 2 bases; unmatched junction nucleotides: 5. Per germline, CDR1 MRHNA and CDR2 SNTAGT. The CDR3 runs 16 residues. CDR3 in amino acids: CASSDGAGGLTDTQYF. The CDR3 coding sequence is TGTGCCAGCAGTGACGGAGCGGGGGGACTCACAGATACGCAGTATTTT.

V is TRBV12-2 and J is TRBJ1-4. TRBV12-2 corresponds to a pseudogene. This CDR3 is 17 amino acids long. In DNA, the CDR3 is TGTGCAAGTCGCTCCATTCTGACGGGTGATGATAATGAAAAACTGTTTTTT. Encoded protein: CASRSILTGDDNEKLFF.

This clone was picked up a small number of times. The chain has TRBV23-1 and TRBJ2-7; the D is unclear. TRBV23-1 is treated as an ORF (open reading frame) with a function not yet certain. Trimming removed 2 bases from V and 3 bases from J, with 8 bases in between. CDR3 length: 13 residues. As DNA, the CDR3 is TGCGCCAGCAGTCAACCTGACATCTACGAGCAGTACTTC. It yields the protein CASSQPDIYEQYF.

CDR3 amino acids: CASSLPGGLYNEQFF. The DNA for the CDR3 is TGTGCCAGCAGCTTACCAGGGGGCCTCTACAATGAGCAGTTCTTC. The chain recombines TRBV13 with TRBJ2-1; the match to TRBD1 covers 8 bases. Losses at the gene ends were 2 bases for V and 3 bases for J; bases not matched to a gene: 3. This CDR3 spans 15 amino acids. The germline gives CDR1 PRHDT, CDR2 FYEKMQ (reference sequence).

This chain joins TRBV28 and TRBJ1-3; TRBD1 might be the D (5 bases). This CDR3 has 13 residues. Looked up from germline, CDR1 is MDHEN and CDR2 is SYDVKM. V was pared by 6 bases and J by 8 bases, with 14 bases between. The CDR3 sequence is CASSPTGEHTIYF. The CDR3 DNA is TGTGCCAGCAGCCCGACGGGGGAACACACCATATATTTT.

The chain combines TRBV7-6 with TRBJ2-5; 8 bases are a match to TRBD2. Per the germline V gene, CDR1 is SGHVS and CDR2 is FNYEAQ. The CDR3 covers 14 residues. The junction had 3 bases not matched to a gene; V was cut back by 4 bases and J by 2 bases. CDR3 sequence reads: CASSSGGRQETQYF. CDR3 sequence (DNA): TGTGCCAGCAGCTCGGGGGGGCGGCAAGAGACCCAGTACTTC.

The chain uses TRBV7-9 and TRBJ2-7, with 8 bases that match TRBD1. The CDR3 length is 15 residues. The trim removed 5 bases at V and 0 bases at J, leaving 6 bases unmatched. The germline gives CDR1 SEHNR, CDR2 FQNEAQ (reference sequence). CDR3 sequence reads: CASSLGQASSYEQYF. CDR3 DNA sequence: TGTGCCAGCAGCCTGGGACAGGCGAGCTCCTACGAGCAGTACTTC.

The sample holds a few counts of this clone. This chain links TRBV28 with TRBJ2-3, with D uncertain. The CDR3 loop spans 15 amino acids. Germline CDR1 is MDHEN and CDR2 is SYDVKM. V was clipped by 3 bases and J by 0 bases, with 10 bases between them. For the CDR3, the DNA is TGTGCCAGCAGTTTCAGCGCCACTAGCACAGATACGCAGTATTTT. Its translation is CASSFSATSTDTQYF. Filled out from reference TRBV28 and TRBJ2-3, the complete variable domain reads DVKVTQSSRYLVKRTGEKVFLECVQDMDHENMFWYRQDPGLGLRLIYFSYDVKMKEKGDIPEGYSVSREKKERFSLILESASTNQTSMYLCASSFSATSTDTQYFGPGTRLTVL.

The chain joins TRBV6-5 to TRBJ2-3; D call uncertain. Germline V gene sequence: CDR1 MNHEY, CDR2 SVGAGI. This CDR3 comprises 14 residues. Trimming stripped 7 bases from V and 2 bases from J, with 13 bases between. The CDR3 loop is CASTRSSFTDTQYF. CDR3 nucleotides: TGTGCCAGCACGCGTAGTTCTTTCACAGATACGCAGTATTTT.

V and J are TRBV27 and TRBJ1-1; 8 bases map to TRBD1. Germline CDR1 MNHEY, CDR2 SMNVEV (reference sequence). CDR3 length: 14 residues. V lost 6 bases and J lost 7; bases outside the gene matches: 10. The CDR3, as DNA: TGTGCCAGCAGCCCTCCGGGACAGGTGGGTGAAGCTTTCTTT. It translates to CASSPPGQVGEAFF.